Below, 21 T cell receptor beta chains from the same sample are listed, as sequenced in a study of Graves' ophthalmopathy and Graves' hyperthyroidism. Amplification of the TCR beta CDR3 regions used RNA transcripts (as template). First-round RT-PCR employed HTBI primers, with a second-round multiplex PCR after it. Using its own MiXCR run on the multiplex PCR reads, TCRdb lists one record per CDR3 protein. Seen here are hundreds of thousands of distinct CDR3 sequences, 20% to 25% observed once, and the top ten hold around 3.2%. Sequencing was carried out using peripheral blood. These receptors all come from a woman aged 18-29 years with stable Graves' hyperthyroidism.

This clonotype came up many times. The chain joins TRBV6-2 or TRBV6-3 to TRBJ2-7; unclear D gene. The CDR3 runs to 12 residues. Germline V gives CDR1 MNHEY, CDR2 SVGEGT. Trimming shortened V by 2 bases and J by 3 bases, and 5 bases separated the two germline ends. CDR3: CASSYGRYEQYF. The DNA for the CDR3 is TGTGCCAGCAGTTACGGTCGCTACGAGCAGTACTTC.

This clonotype was seen at least ten times. The chain recombines TRBV11-1 with TRBJ1-1; 8 bases agree with TRBD1. The CDR3 has 13 amino acids. Germline loops: CDR1 SGHAT, CDR2 FQDESV (reference sequence). V gave up 5 bases and J gave up 4 bases; unmatched junction bases: 3. CDR3 region: CASSVDRGTEAFF. Here the CDR3 DNA reads TGTGCCAGCAGCGTAGACAGGGGCACTGAAGCTTTCTTT.

This clonotype has a handful of counts. The chain combines TRBV7-9 with TRBJ2-7; the D gene is possibly TRBD2 (6 bases). Germline loops: CDR1 SEHNR, CDR2 FQNEAQ (reference sequence). The CDR3 contains 14 residues. Trimming took 0 bases from V and 4 from J, leaving 10 bases between them. This CDR3 is CASSLAVAGYEQYF. In nucleotides, the CDR3 is TGTGCCAGCAGCTTAGCGGTGGCGGGGTACGAGCAGTACTTC.

The chain has TRBV7-6 and TRBJ1-1; 8 bases fit TRBD1. This CDR3 contains 14 residues. The germline V gene has CDR1 SGHVS and CDR2 FNYEAQ. Trimming cost V 6 bases and J 7 bases; bases outside gene matches: 10. CDR3 amino acids: CASRQTGQAVEAFF. The CDR3 DNA follows: TGTGCCAGCAGGCAGACGGGACAGGCGGTTGAAGCTTTCTTT.

There are many counts of this clonotype. This chain links TRBV24-1 with TRBJ2-3; 9 positions agree with TRBD2. V shed 3 bases and J 2 bases; nucleotides not matched to a gene: 5. There are 16 residues in the CDR3. CDR1 is KGHDR and CDR2 is SFDVKD in the germline V gene. The CDR3 spells CATSDQTSGYTDTQYF. DNA of the CDR3: TGTGCCACCAGTGATCAGACTAGCGGTTACACAGATACGCAGTATTTT.

This chain uses TRBV12-3 or TRBV12-4 with TRBJ1-5, with a tentative D call TRBD1 (6 bases). The CDR3 length is 14 residues. Trimming took 2 bases from V and 7 from J, leaving 12 bases between them. CDR3 residues: CASSLSAGEQPQHF. As DNA, the CDR3 is TGTGCCAGCAGTTTATCGGCAGGGGAACAGCCCCAGCATTTT.

Many counts were recorded for this clonotype. The J gene is TRBJ1-2, the V gene TRBV24-1, with 10 bases that match TRBD1. CDR1 is KGHDR and CDR2 is SFDVKD in the germline V gene. J gave up 3 bases and V 3 bases, and 6 bases lay outside the gene matches. The CDR3 loop spans 16 amino acids. Written as DNA, the CDR3 is TGTGCCACCAGTGATGCGACAGGGGGCGCGTACTATGGCTACACCTTC. The encoded protein is CATSDATGGAYYGYTF.

This clonotype was seen repeatedly, ten times or more. The chain couples TRBV29-1 to TRBJ1-1, with D possibly matching TRBD1 (5 bases). Trimming took 2 bases from V and 4 from J, leaving 14 bases between them. CDR3 length: 14 amino acids. Germline CDR1 and CDR2: SQVTM and ANQGSEA. CDR3 in amino acids: CSVEKSQGGTEAFF. Written as DNA, the CDR3 is TGCAGCGTTGAAAAGTCGCAGGGCGGCACTGAAGCTTTCTTT.

The chain links TRBV3-1 to TRBJ1-2; the D is unclear. The V gene's germline CDR1 is LGHDT and CDR2 YNNKEL (reference sequence). CDR3 length: 12 amino acids. Trimming cost V 0 bases and J 12 bases, with 11 bases left between them. This CDR3 is CASSQEPGENTF. DNA of the CDR3: TGTGCCAGCAGCCAAGAGCCGGGAGAGAACACCTTC.

This clonotype was counted many times. The rearrangement uses TRBV5-1 and TRBJ2-5; no firm D call. Trimming took off 5 bases at V and 1 base at J, with 9 bases between the two ends. Germline V CDR1 and CDR2: SGHRS, YFSETQ. The CDR3 consists of 13 residues. This chain's CDR3 is CASRFEVQETQYF. In nucleotides, the CDR3 is TGCGCCAGCAGATTCGAGGTCCAAGAGACCCAGTACTTC.

This clonotype occurred many times. The V call is TRBV10-3, the J call TRBJ2-7; no reliable D call. The ends were cut back, 3 bases at V and 4 bases at J, with 16 bases in the middle. The CDR3 totals 15 residues. The V gene's germline CDR1 is ENHRY and CDR2 SYGVKD. In DNA, the CDR3 is TGTGCCATCAGTGAATTTGAAAACAGTCCATACGAGCAGTACTTC. Translating it yields CAISEFENSPYEQYF.

On this clonotype itself: Mismatch with germline at one junction end may stem from a read error. V and J are TRBV11-2 and TRBJ1-1; D remains unclear. The CDR3 contains 11 residues. The germline V gene has CDR1 SGHAT and CDR2 FQNNGV. DNA for the CDR3: TGTGCCAGCAGCCTGACCACGGGCTCCTTCTTC. This gives the protein CASSLTTGSFF.

The chain combines TRBV6-5 with TRBJ2-7; D gene uncertain. With 2 bases removed from V and 2 bases from J, the gap between germline ends came to 10 bases. The CDR3 runs 14 residues. Germline lookup yields CDR1 MNHEY and CDR2 SVGAGI. The CDR3 DNA reads TGTGCCAGCAGTTACGACGAAGGGACCTACGAGCAGTACTTC. Protein sequence: CASSYDEGTYEQYF.

This clonotype was seen many times. V and J are TRBV12-3 or TRBV12-4 and TRBJ2-7, with 10 bases identical to TRBD1. The CDR3 runs 15 residues. V lost 4 bases and J lost 7; bases outside the gene matches: 10. Here the CDR3 DNA reads TGTGCCAGCAGTTCCCCGGGACAGGGGATCGGAGAGCAGTACTTC. This codes for CASSSPGQGIGEQYF.

This clonotype occurred a few times. A junction boundary mismatches the germline segment, possibly from a read error. The rearrangement joins TRBV20-1 to TRBJ2-2; D could derive from TRBD1 or TRBD2 (5 bases each). The CDR3 length is 16 residues. Per germline, CDR1 DFQATT and CDR2 SNEGSKA (reference sequence). The CDR3 is CSAPNYRMAETGELVF. As DNA, the CDR3 is TGCAGTGCTCCGAATTACAGGATGGCGGAGACCGGGGAGCTGGTTTTT.

This clonotype was seen at least ten times. The V and J genes are TRBV30 and TRBJ1-2; 8 nucleotides align to TRBD1. V was clipped by 2 bases and J by 2 bases; unmatched bases: 13. The CDR3 loop spans 17 amino acids. Germline V gene sequence: CDR1 GTSNPN, CDR2 SVGIG (reference sequence). The CDR3 bases are TGTGCCTGGAGTCAGGTCCAGGGGGCGACCCTAAACTATGGCTACACCTTC. Translation gives CAWSQVQGATLNYGYTF.

The CDR3 loop is CASSLAQDNSPLHF. The CDR3 DNA follows: TGCGCCAGCAGCTTGGCCCAGGATAATTCACCCCTCCACTTT. The chain couples TRBV5-1 to TRBJ1-6, with no clear D. CDR1 is SGHRS, CDR2 YFSETQ, per germline. CDR3 length equals 14 residues. V lost 0 bases and J lost 5, with 6 bases in between.

Points on this clonotype: A much larger clone lies a single base off, so this may be a read error. The chain joins TRBV20-1 to TRBJ2-5; TRBD2 agrees at 7 bases. The germline gives CDR1 DFQATT, CDR2 SNEGSKA (reference sequence). This CDR3 comprises 15 residues. The CDR3 bases are TGCAGTGCCACTGGGACTAACGGTGTACAAGATACCCAGTACTTC. Protein product: CSATGTNGVQDTQYF.

In this sample, this clonotype turned up many times. Sequence at one end of the junction differs from germline and may be a read error. This chain joins TRBV28 and TRBJ2-7; a weak D match, TRBD2 (6 bases). This CDR3 contains 14 residues. Germline values: CDR1 MDHEN, CDR2 SYDVKM. CDR3 nucleotides: TGTGCCAGCGGTTTTAGCGGAGCACCCTACGAGCAGTACTTC. It codes for CASGFSGAPYEQYF. Combining the CDR3 with reference TRBV28 and TRBJ2-7 gives the whole variable domain DVKVTQSSRYLVKRTGEKVFLECVQDMDHENMFWYRQDPGLGLRLIYFSYDVKMKEKGDIPEGYSVSREKKERFSLILESASTNQTSMYLCASGFSGAPYEQYFGPGTRLTVT.

The genes are TRBV2 and TRBJ2-3, with TRBD1 matching 8 bases. The trim removed 8 bases at V and 4 bases at J, leaving 11 bases unmatched. This CDR3 has 15 residues. Germline V gene lookup returns CDR1 SNHLY and CDR2 FYNNEI. Written as DNA, the CDR3 is TGTGCCAGCGGGGGGACAGGCTCACGCCCAGATACGCAGTATTTT. Amino acid sequence: CASGGTGSRPDTQYF.

The table lists this clonotype with many counts. The V and J genes are TRBV9 and TRBJ1-1; D call uncertain. The CDR3 sequence is 15 residues long. Germline V lookup: CDR1 SGDLS, CDR2 YYNGEE. With 0 bases removed from V and 0 bases from J, the gap between germline ends came to 9 bases. The CDR3 DNA reads TGTGCCAGCAGCGTAGATGTGAGCATGAACACTGAAGCTTTCTTT. This gives the protein CASSVDVSMNTEAFF.